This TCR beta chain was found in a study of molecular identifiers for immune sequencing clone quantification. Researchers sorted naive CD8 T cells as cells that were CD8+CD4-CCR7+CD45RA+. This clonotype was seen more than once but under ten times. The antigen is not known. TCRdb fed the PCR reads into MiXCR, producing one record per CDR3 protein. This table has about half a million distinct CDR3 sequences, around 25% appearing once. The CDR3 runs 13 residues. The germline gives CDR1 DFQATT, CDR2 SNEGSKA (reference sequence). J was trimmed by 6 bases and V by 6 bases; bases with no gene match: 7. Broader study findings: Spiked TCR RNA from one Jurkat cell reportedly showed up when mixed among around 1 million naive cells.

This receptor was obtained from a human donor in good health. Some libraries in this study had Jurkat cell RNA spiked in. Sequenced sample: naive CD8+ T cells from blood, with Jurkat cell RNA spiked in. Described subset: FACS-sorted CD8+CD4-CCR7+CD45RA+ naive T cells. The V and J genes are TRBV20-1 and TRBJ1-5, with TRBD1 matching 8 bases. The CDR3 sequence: CSAQDRVVQPQHF. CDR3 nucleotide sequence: TGCAGTGCGCAGGACAGGGTAGTTCAGCCCCAGCATTTT.